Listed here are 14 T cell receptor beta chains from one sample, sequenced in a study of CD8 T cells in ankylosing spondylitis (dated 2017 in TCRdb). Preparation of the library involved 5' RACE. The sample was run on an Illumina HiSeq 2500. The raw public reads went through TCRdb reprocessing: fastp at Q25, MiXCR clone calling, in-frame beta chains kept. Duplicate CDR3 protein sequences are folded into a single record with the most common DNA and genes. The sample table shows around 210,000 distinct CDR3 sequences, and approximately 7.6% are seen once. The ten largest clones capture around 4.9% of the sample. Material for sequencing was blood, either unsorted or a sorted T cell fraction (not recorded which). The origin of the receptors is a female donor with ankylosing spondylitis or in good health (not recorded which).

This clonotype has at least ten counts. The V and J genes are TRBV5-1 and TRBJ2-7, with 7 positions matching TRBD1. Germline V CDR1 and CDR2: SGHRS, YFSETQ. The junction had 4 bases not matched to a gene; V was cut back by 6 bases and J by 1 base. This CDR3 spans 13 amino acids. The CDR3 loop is CASTEGQSYEQYF. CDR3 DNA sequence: TGCGCCAGCACAGAGGGACAGTCCTACGAGCAGTACTTC.

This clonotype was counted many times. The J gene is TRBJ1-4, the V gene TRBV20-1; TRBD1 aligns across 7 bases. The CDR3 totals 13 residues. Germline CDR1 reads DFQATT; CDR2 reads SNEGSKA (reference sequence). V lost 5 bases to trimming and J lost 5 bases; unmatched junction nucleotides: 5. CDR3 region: CSARQGSNEKLFF. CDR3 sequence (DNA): TGCAGTGCTCGACAGGGTTCCAATGAAAAACTGTTTTTT.

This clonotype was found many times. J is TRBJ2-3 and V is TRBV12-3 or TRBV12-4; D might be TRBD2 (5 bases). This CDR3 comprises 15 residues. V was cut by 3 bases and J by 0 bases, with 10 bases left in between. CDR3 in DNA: TGTGCCAGCAGTTTGGCGGGCCTCAGCACAGATACGCAGTATTTT. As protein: CASSLAGLSTDTQYF.

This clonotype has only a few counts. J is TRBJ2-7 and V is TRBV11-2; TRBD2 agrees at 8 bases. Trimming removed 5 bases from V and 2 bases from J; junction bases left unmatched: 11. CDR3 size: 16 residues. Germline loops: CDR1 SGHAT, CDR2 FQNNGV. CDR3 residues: CASSQRPGLVPYEQYF. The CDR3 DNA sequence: TGTGCCAGCAGCCAACGCCCGGGACTAGTCCCCTACGAGCAGTACTTC.

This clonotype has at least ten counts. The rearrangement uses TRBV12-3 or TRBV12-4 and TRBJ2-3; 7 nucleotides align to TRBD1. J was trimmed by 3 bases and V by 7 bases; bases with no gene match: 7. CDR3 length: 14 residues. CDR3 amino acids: CASTTPDRTDTQYF. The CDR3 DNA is TGTGCCAGCACCACCCCGGACAGGACAGATACGCAGTATTTT.

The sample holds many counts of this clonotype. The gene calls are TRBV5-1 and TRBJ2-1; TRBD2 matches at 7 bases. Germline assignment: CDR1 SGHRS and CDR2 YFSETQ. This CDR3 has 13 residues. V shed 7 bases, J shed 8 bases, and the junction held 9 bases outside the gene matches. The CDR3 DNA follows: TGCGCCAGCCGGGAGGAGGGCCGTGATGAGCAGTTCTTC. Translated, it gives CASREEGRDEQFF. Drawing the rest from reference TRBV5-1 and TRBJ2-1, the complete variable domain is KAGVTQTPRYLIKTRGQQVTLSCSPISGHRSVSWYQQTPGQGLQFLFEYFSETQRNKGNFPGRFSGRQFSNSRSEMNVSTLELGDSALYLCASREEGRDEQFFGPGTRLTVL.

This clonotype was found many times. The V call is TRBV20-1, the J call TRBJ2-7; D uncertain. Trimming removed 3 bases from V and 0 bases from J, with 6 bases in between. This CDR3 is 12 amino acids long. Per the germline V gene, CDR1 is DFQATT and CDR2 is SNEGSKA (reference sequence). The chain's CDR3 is CSASRPSYEQYF. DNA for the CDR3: TGCAGTGCTAGCCGCCCCTCCTACGAGCAGTACTTC.

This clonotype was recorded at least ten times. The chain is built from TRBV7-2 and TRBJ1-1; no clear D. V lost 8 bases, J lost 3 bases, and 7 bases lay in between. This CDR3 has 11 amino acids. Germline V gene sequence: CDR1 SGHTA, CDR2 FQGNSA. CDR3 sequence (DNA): TGTGCCAGCGGCCAGTACACTGAAGCTTTCTTT. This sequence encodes CASGQYTEAFF.

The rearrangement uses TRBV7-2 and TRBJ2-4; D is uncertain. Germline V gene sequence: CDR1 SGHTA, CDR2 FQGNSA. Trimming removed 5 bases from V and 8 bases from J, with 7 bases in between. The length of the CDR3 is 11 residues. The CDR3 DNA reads TGTGCCAGCAGCCCACGGGACATTCAGTACTTC. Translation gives CASSPRDIQYF.

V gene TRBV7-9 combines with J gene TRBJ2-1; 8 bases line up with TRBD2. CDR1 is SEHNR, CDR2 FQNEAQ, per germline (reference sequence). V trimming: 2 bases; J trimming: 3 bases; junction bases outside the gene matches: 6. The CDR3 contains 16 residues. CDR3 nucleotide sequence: TGTGCCAGCAGCTTATCTCCAAGCGGGAGCTACAATGAGCAGTTCTTC. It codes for CASSLSPSGSYNEQFF. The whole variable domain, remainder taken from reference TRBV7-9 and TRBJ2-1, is DTGVSQNPRHKITKRGQNVTFRCDPISEHNRLYWYRQTLGQGPEFLTYFQNEAQLEKSRLLSDRFSAERPKGSFSTLEIQRTEQGDSAMYLCASSLSPSGSYNEQFFGPGTRLTVL.

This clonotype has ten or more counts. The CDR3 DNA follows: TGTGCCAGCAGTTCCCTTCCGGTGGGTGAGCAGTACTTC. Translated, it gives CASSSLPVGEQYF. This chain joins TRBV28 and TRBJ2-7; no clear D. The length of the CDR3 is 13 residues. The germline CDR1 and CDR2 sequences are MDHEN and SYDVKM. Trimming cost V 4 bases and J 7 bases, with 14 bases left between them.

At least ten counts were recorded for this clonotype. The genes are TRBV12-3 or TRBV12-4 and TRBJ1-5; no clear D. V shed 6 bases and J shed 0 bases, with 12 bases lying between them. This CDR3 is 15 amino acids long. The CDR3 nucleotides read TGTGCCAGCAGCGAGTTTCACTCTAGCAATCAGCCCCAGCATTTT. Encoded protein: CASSEFHSSNQPQHF.

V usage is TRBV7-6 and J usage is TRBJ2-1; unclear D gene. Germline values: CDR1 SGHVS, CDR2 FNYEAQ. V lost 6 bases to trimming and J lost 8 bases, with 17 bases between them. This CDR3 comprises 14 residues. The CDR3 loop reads CASSSSPIDHEQFF. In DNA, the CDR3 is TGTGCCAGCAGTTCATCACCCATAGACCATGAGCAGTTCTTC.

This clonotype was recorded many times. The CDR3 is CASSPGPAGSGNTIYF. CDR3 coding DNA: TGTGCCAGCAGTCCCGGGCCAGCTGGATCTGGAAACACCATATATTTT. The chain employs TRBV7-9 and TRBJ1-3; D is ambiguous. Germline V lookup: CDR1 SEHNR, CDR2 FQNEAQ (reference sequence). The CDR3 extends over 16 amino acids. V was clipped by 6 bases and J by 1 base, with 16 bases between them.